One sample yielded the 17 T cell receptor beta chains listed below, sequenced in a study of T cells in Graves' hyperthyroidism and ophthalmopathy. The TCR beta CDR3 regions underwent amplification using RNA transcripts as the source. The HTBI primer set served for first-round RT-PCR of the TCR CDR3. TCRdb reprocessed the multiplex PCR reads with MiXCR, giving one entry per CDR3 protein. The data contain nearly 600,000 distinct CDR3 sequences, more than 11% of them singletons. The sequencing input was blood. Source of these receptors: a woman aged 30 to 39 with Graves' hyperthyroidism that later progressed to Graves' ophthalmopathy.

This clonotype has a count of ten or more. The CDR3 spells CASGTRLSEAFF. The CDR3 nucleotides read TGTGCCAGTGGGACTCGGCTCTCTGAAGCTTTCTTT. The chain combines TRBV19 with TRBJ1-1, with D perhaps matching TRBD1 (5 bases). V lost 8 bases and J lost 6, with 13 bases in between. The CDR3 covers 12 residues. Germline V lookup: CDR1 LNHDA, CDR2 SQIVND (reference sequence). The full variable domain, rest sourced from reference TRBV19 and TRBJ1-1, is DGGITQSPKYLFRKEGQNVTLSCEQNLNHDAMYWYRQDPGQGLRLIYYSQIVNDFQKGDIAEGYSVSREKKESFPLTVTSAQKNPTAFYLCASGTRLSEAFFGQGTRLTVV.

This chain links TRBV20-1 with TRBJ2-2; weak D call: TRBD2 (6 bases). Germline loops: CDR1 DFQATT, CDR2 SNEGSKA (reference sequence). This CDR3 spans 14 amino acids. CDR3 sequence (DNA): TGCAGCGCCGTCGGGGGAGGAAGCACCGGGGAGCTGTTTTTT. Translating gives CSAVGGGSTGELFF.

This CDR3 reads CASSKEGLAGSDTQYF. CDR3 DNA sequence: TGCGCCAGCAGCAAAGAGGGACTAGCGGGATCAGATACGCAGTATTTT. The rearrangement joins TRBV5-1 to TRBJ2-3; 13 nucleotides line up with TRBD2. The V gene end was trimmed by 4 bases and the J gene end by 4 bases; junction bases not matched to a gene: 6. Germline V gene sequence: CDR1 SGHRS, CDR2 YFSETQ. This CDR3 has 16 residues. Full variable domain (remainder filled in from reference TRBV5-1 and TRBJ2-3): KAGVTQTPRYLIKTRGQQVTLSCSPISGHRSVSWYQQTPGQGLQFLFEYFSETQRNKGNFPGRFSGRQFSNSRSEMNVSTLELGDSALYLCASSKEGLAGSDTQYFGPGTRLTVL.

This clonotype appeared many times. J is TRBJ2-1 and V is TRBV20-1, with 11 nucleotides matching TRBD2. After removal of 6 bases from V and 4 bases from J, the junction contained 5 bases not matched to a gene. CDR3 length: 14 amino acids. Germline V gene data show CDR1 as DFQATT and CDR2 as SNEGSKA (reference sequence). CDR3 DNA: TGCAGTGCCCCGGGACTAGCGGAATACAATGAGCAGTTCTTC. It is translated as CSAPGLAEYNEQFF.

In the case of this clonotype: This could be a read error, since a much larger clone is one nucleotide away. The chain employs TRBV2 and TRBJ1-1; possible D gene TRBD1, 5 bases. This CDR3 comprises 11 residues. Trimming removed 4 bases at V and 11 bases at J, with 11 bases between. CDR1 and CDR2 from the germline V gene are SNHLY and FYNNEI. The CDR3 DNA reads TGTGCCAGCAGTGGCAGGGAAAGGGCTTTCTTT. It translates to CASSGRERAFF.

The chain links TRBV7-2 to TRBJ2-3, with a tentative D call TRBD2 (6 bases). CDR1 and CDR2 from the germline V gene are SGHTA and FQGNSA. With 9 bases removed from V and 2 bases from J, the gap between germline ends came to 18 bases. The CDR3 spans 15 residues. CDR3 nucleotide sequence: TGTGCCAGTAGACATAGCGGTACTAACACAGATACGCAGTATTTT. Its translation: CASRHSGTNTDTQYF.

This clonotype was recorded many times. In DNA, the CDR3 is TGTGCTAGTTTGAGTACCTCCGACAGAGTTGGCCGGAGTCGGGATGAGCAGTTCTTC. It codes for CASLSTSDRVGRSRDEQFF. The chain uses TRBV12-5 and TRBJ2-1; TRBD1 might be the D (5 bases). This CDR3 has 19 amino acids. Germline V lookup: CDR1 LGHNT, CDR2 FRNRAP. The V end was cut by 8 bases, the J end by 8 bases, with 34 bases between.

This clonotype was counted many times. The chain joins TRBV12-3 or TRBV12-4 to TRBJ1-3; the match to TRBD1 covers 12 bases. The J segment lost 1 base and the V segment lost 8 bases, leaving 21 bases of the junction unmatched. There are 21 residues in the CDR3. CDR3 bases: TGTGCCAGCTCGCAAAGGGTACACCGGGACAGGGGGCCAGGATCTGGAAACACCATATATTTT. Protein sequence: CASSQRVHRDRGPGSGNTIYF.

Many counts were recorded for this clonotype. The junction does not match germline at one end; this may be a read error. The rearrangement links TRBV4-1 to TRBJ2-5, with D tentatively TRBD1 or TRBD2 (6 bases each). Per germline, CDR1 MGHRA and CDR2 YSYEKL. The CDR3 consists of 13 residues. The CDR3 nucleotides are TGCGCCAGCAGCGAAGAAGGGGGAGGTACCCAGTACTTC. Residues: CASSEEGGGTQYF.

The table lists this clonotype with many counts. The chain links TRBV6-2 or TRBV6-3 to TRBJ2-1, with D possibly being TRBD1 (6 bases). V was cut by 2 bases and J by 7 bases, with 15 bases left in between. The CDR3 totals 15 residues. In germline, CDR1 is MNHEY, CDR2 SVGEGT. In nucleotides, the CDR3 is TGTGCCAGCAGTTACCTATCTCTTCAGGGGAATGAGCAGTTCTTC. This gives the protein CASSYLSLQGNEQFF.

The table lists this clonotype with many counts. This sequence joins TRBV11-2 and TRBJ2-3; D remains ambiguous. The V gene's germline CDR1 is SGHAT and CDR2 FQNNGV. The CDR3 is made up of 14 amino acids. Trimming removed 6 bases at V and 1 base at J, with 11 bases between. As DNA, the CDR3 is TGTGCCAGCAGTGTAACTGACGGCACAGATACGCAGTATTTT. Its protein product is CASSVTDGTDTQYF.

A word on this clonotype: At one end, the junction sequence differs from germline, possibly due to a read error. The chain is built from TRBV12-3 or TRBV12-4 and TRBJ1-5; D remains unclear. The CDR3 loop spans 13 amino acids. The CDR3 protein is CASSPDGVQPQHF. The CDR3 nucleotides are TGTGCGAGCAGTCCCGACGGGGTCCAGCCCCAGCATTTT.

This clonotype was counted a few times. The J gene is TRBJ2-1, the V gene TRBV4-1, with D hard to call. This CDR3 is 13 amino acids long. Trimming stripped 0 bases from V and 4 bases from J, with 4 bases between. Germline V CDR1 and CDR2: MGHRA, YSYEKL. CDR3 in amino acids: CASSQDGYNEQFF. CDR3 DNA: TGCGCCAGCAGCCAAGACGGTTACAATGAGCAGTTCTTC.

This clonotype was seen only a few times. The CDR3 DNA reads as TGCGCCAGCAGCCAAGAGACAGGGTCTAATTCACCCCTCCACTTT. Translating it yields CASSQETGSNSPLHF. The rearrangement joins TRBV4-1 to TRBJ1-6; the match to TRBD1 covers 7 bases. Germline V gene lookup returns CDR1 MGHRA and CDR2 YSYEKL. This CDR3 is built from 15 residues. The ends lost 0 bases at V and 6 bases at J; junction bases unmatched: 2.

This clonotype occurred many times. The chain links TRBV7-8 to TRBJ2-2; 9 nucleotides line up with TRBD2. The V gene's germline CDR1 is SGHVS and CDR2 FQNEAQ. The length of the CDR3 is 15 residues. J was trimmed by 7 bases and V by 6 bases; bases with no gene match: 9. In DNA form, the CDR3 reads TGTGCCAGCAGGTCACTAGCGGGCACAAGCGGGGAGCTGTTTTTT. The encoded protein is CASRSLAGTSGELFF.

This clonotype has ten or more counts. The chain uses TRBV5-1 and TRBJ2-7; D is unresolved. This CDR3 is built from 11 residues. V was pared by 2 bases and J by 6 bases, with 6 bases between. Germline assignment: CDR1 SGHRS and CDR2 YFSETQ. CDR3 loop: CASSLNGEQYF. Here the CDR3 DNA reads TGCGCCAGCAGCTTAAATGGCGAGCAGTACTTC.

This clonotype was counted only a few times. Given a much more abundant clone one base away, this may be a read error. The chain employs TRBV19 and TRBJ2-7; D perhaps matches TRBD2 (6 bases). The germline CDR1 and CDR2 sequences are LNHDA and SQIVND (reference sequence). The CDR3 length is 13 residues. CDR3 in DNA: TGTCCCAGTAGTAGGACTATATCGTACGAGCAGTACTTC. Translation gives CPSSRTISYEQYF. Variable domain in full (rest from reference TRBV19 and TRBJ2-7): DGGITQSPKYLFRKEGQNVTLSCEQNLNHDAMYWYRQDPGQGLRLIYYSQIVNDFQKGDIAEGYSVSREKKESFPLTVTSAQKNPTAFYLCPSSRTISYEQYFGPGTRLTVT.